The entry below describes one T cell receptor (beta chain). Its antigen is not identified. This sample was taken from a study of cytomegalovirus exposure and HLA in healthy donors. Study at large: Researchers previously reported finding fewer than 140 million unique TCR beta sequences from roughly 200 million T cells.

CDR1 LGHNA and CDR2 YNFKEQ come from the germline V gene. This CDR3 is built from 15 residues. Trimming removed 4 bases at V and 5 bases at J, with 14 bases between. The PCR employed 60 Vbeta primers together with 13 Jbeta primers. Method: immunoSEQ multiplex PCR; TCRdb's copy keeps in-frame clones and lacks some. The sample has under 200,000 clones, about 84% seen once. Study-wide results and limits: There were reportedly fewer N-insertions in an Asian-associated ancestry cluster than the approximately 630-donor mean, in a later analysis. Apart from CMV serostatus, no immune exposure information was available. An analysis done earlier found most TCR beta V segments productive about 87% or about 30% of the time.

This rearrangement joins TRBV4-2 to TRBJ1-4; no reliable D call. The clonotype originates from a woman in her 30s in good health and CMV-seropositive. The sequenced sample consisted of PBMCs. CDR3 loop: CASSLEVEENEKLFF. The CDR3, as DNA: TGTGCCAGCAGCCTGGAGGTAGAAGAGAATGAAAAACTGTTTTTT.